This TCR beta chain was found in a study of shared clonotypes between healthy human individuals. On the study more broadly: Used for every donor were three CD4 naive, three CD4 memory, two CD8 naive and one CD8 memory plate.

This table comes from immunoSEQ multiplex PCR, and its TCRdb copy is limited to in-frame clones, with some not included. Seen here are some 2,400,000 clones, approximately 95% observed once, and the top ten hold around 0.13%. Broader study findings: Memory subsets generally showed smaller estimated richness than naive subsets did.

To note about this clone: Its antigen remains unidentified.

The source is a man between 18 and 35 years old in good health. Input material: naive CD4+ T cells sorted from blood. The sample's subset: CD45RA+ positively selected.

CDR3 protein: CASVSGGRETQYF. As DNA, the CDR3 is TGCGCCAGCGTTAGCGGGGGCCGGGAGACCCAGTACTTC. This chain links TRBV10-2 with TRBJ2-5, with 9 bases aligning to TRBD2. In germline, CDR1 is WSHSY, CDR2 SAAADI. V dropped 8 bases and J dropped 5; count of bases not matched to a gene: 6. There are 13 residues in the CDR3.